The next 12 T cell receptor beta chains were all read from a single sample in a study of control samples from healthy donors and cancer patients. Some clones are missing from TCRdb's copy, which holds only in-frame ones; the method was immunoSEQ multiplex PCR. The data show about 130,000 clones, 90% seen once. Material: blood. The receptors originated from a man aged 18 to 29 in good health.

This clone has just one count. The chain has TRBV2 and TRBJ1-3, with unresolved D. The V and J ends lost 2 bases and 0 bases respectively, with 5 bases between them. The CDR3 runs 14 residues. CDR1 and CDR2 (germline): SNHLY, FYNNEI. This CDR3 reads CASSETHSGNTIYF. As DNA, the CDR3 is TGTGCCAGCAGTGAAACCCACTCTGGAAACACCATATATTTT.

This clone came up once. The chain links TRBV4-1 to TRBJ1-1; D not resolved. CDR3 length equals 14 residues. Germline V gives CDR1 MGHRA, CDR2 YSYEKL. The V end lost 1 base, the J end lost 1 base, and 7 bases lay between the germline ends. This chain's CDR3 is CASSQVAANTEAFF. CDR3 nucleotide sequence: TGCGCCAGCAGCCAAGTTGCTGCGAACACTGAAGCTTTCTTT.

The chain uses TRBV13 and TRBJ2-2, with D hard to call. The germline V gene encodes CDR1 PRHDT and CDR2 FYEKMQ (reference sequence). The CDR3 consists of 13 residues. Trimming removed 5 bases from V and 4 bases from J, with 8 bases in between. The CDR3 DNA reads as TGTGCCAGCAGCGGACGGACCACCGGGGAGCTGTTTTTT. Encoded protein: CASSGRTTGELFF.

The chain combines TRBV21-1 with TRBJ2-3; the table calls TRBD2, which could not be checked here. TRBV21-1 is a recognized pseudogene. The CDR3 contains 17 residues. CDR3 loop: CASSIGRTSCGLDTQYF. The CDR3 DNA reads TGTGCCAGCAGCATAGGCCGGACTAGTTGCGGGCTTGATACGCAGTATTTT.

The rearrangement links TRBV21-1 to TRBJ1-5. TRBV21-1 is annotated as a pseudogene. This CDR3 region has 12 residues. CDR3 amino acids: CAYRLGNQPQHF. The CDR3 DNA reads TGTGCCTATCGTCTAGGCAATCAGCCCCAGCATTTT.

V gene TRBV11-2 combines with J gene TRBJ1-2; the D is unclear. This CDR3 region has 12 residues. Trimming left V 1 base short and J 4 bases short, with 4 bases between. Germline lookup yields CDR1 SGHAT and CDR2 FQNNGV. DNA for the CDR3: TGTGCCAGCAGCTTAGTGGCCTATGGCTACACCTTC. This gives the protein CASSLVAYGYTF.

This clone showed up just a few times. The chain has TRBV27 and TRBJ1-1; D ambiguous. The CDR3 totals 13 residues. The germline V gene has CDR1 MNHEY and CDR2 SMNVEV (reference sequence). V was trimmed by 4 bases and J by 5 bases, leaving 11 bases between them. The CDR3 DNA is TGTGCCAGCAGTTACGTTCCTCGAACTGAAGCTTTCTTT. This sequence encodes CASSYVPRTEAFF.

As DNA, the CDR3 is TGTGCCAGCAGACGAGGGCGGGGGGCAAGGAAAGAGACCCAGTACTTC. It specifies CASRRGRGARKETQYF. The chain has TRBV11-2 and TRBJ2-5; 8 bases match TRBD2. After removal of 6 bases from V and 3 bases from J, the junction contained 12 bases not matched to a gene. Germline CDR1 reads SGHAT; CDR2 reads FQNNGV. CDR3 length: 16 amino acids.

The V call is TRBV19, the J call TRBJ1-5; D gene uncertain. V was shortened by 1 base and J by 9 bases, with 10 bases between the two germline ends. The V gene's germline CDR1 is LNHDA and CDR2 SQIVND (reference sequence). This CDR3 region has 13 residues. CDR3: CASSIGSHGPQHF. CDR3 bases: TGTGCCAGTAGTATAGGCTCCCATGGGCCCCAGCATTTT.

V usage is TRBV9 and J usage is TRBJ2-1; TRBD1 or TRBD2 may be the D gene (6 bases each). Germline CDR1 reads SGDLS; CDR2 reads YYNGEE. V lost 0 bases to trimming and J lost 12 bases, with 13 bases between them. This CDR3 spans 13 amino acids. CDR3 sequence: CASSVDTGGVQFF. CDR3 nucleotide sequence: TGTGCCAGCAGCGTAGACACCGGGGGCGTGCAGTTCTTC.

The chain combines TRBV6-6 with TRBJ2-5; 8 nucleotides line up with TRBD1. After removal of 5 bases from V and 4 bases from J, the junction contained 6 bases not matched to a gene. CDR3 length: 14 amino acids. Per the germline V gene, CDR1 is MNHNY and CDR2 is SVGAGI (reference sequence). CDR3 loop: CASSRDRGGETQYF. In DNA, the CDR3 is TGTGCCAGCAGTCGAGACAGGGGCGGAGAGACCCAGTACTTC.

This chain joins TRBV2 and TRBJ2-3; the match to TRBD1 covers 9 bases. The V segment lost 3 bases and the J segment 2 bases; nucleotides outside the gene matches: 6. CDR1 SNHLY and CDR2 FYNNEI come from the germline V gene. The CDR3 has 16 residues. The CDR3 bases are TGTGCCAGCAGTGATTGGCGGGACAGGGCCACAGATACGCAGTATTTT. This translates into CASSDWRDRATDTQYF.